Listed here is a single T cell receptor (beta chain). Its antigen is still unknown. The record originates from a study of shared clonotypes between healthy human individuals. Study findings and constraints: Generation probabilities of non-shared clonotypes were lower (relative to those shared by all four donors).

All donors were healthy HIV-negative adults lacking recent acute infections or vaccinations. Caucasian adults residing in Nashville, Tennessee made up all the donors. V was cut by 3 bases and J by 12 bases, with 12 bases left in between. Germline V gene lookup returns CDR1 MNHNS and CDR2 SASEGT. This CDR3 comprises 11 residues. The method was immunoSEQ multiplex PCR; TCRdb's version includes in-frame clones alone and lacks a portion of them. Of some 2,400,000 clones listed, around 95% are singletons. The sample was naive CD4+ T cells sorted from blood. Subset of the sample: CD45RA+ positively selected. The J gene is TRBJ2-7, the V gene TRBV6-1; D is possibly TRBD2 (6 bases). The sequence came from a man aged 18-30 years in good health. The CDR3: CASSDVGGRYF. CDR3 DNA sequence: TGTGCCAGCAGTGACGTGGGGGGACGGTACTTC.